The entry that follows covers one TCR beta chain sequence. Its antigen remains unknown. The source of the sample is a study of vaccination effects on CD4 cells after COVID-19. Overall study findings and caveats: Marked clonal contraction was seen in infection- and vaccine-induced clones late after vaccination.

Antigen-specific CD4+ T cells were expanded (with viral peptide pools) by the ViraFEST assay ahead of sequencing. Scientists isolated CD4+ T cells after a roughly ten-day culture period ended. It was two doses of either the BNT162b2 or mRNA-1273 vaccine that participants received. Each vaccine recipient was nucleocapsid antibody negative and had no prior SARS-CoV-2 infection. Cultures used roughly 1.8 million PBMC per well, approximately 10 IU/ml IL-2 and approximately 10 ug/ml peptides. Germline V lookup: CDR1 LNHDA, CDR2 SQIVND (reference sequence). The J segment lost 4 bases and the V segment lost 6 bases, leaving 11 bases of the junction unmatched. This CDR3 has 17 amino acids. Assay used: immunoSEQ multiplex PCR; TCRdb lists only in-frame clones, some missing. The data contain approximately 26,000 clones, approximately 79% of them seen just once; the ten biggest clones take up about 6.3%.

This chain uses TRBV19 with TRBJ1-5, with 11 positions matching TRBD1. Sequenced material: CD4+ T cells from PBMCs cultured with SARS-CoV-2 spike peptides, taken after COVID-19 vaccination. The sequence was obtained from a human donor who received a COVID-19 vaccine. Some clones in this sample may be carry-over from other donors' samples. In DNA, the CDR3 is TGTGCCAGTAGGCATGCTCGGGACAGGGGGGAAAATCAGCCCCAGCATTTT. Amino acid sequence: CASRHARDRGENQPQHF.